What follows is one TCR beta chain and its context. Its antigen is currently unknown. This sample is drawn from a study of OX40 agonist ivuxolimab in advanced cancers. Across the study: Participants averaged about 60 years of age (range roughly 23 to 79) and were about 85% male. Study findings and constraints: Among patients with partial responses at 0.1-3.0 mg/kg, clonal expansion was among the lowest. The authors did not determine the antigen specificity of the expanded peripheral T cells.

Generated by immunoSEQ multiplex PCR, the TCRdb table keeps only in-frame clones and is missing some. The top ten clones hold less than 5% of a sample with around 47,000 clones, roughly 80% of them seen once. Germline loops: CDR1 SGHTA, CDR2 FQGNSA. The CDR3 runs to 13 residues. V gave up 1 base and J gave up 10 bases, with 14 bases separating them. The investigators sampled blood at baseline, at cycle 4 day 1, and at cycle 7 day 1. The starting material was CD4+ or CD8+ T cells sorted from blood, obtained in a trial of the OX40 agonist ivuxolimab. This TCR was recovered from an adult with an advanced solid tumor such as melanoma, head and neck, liver or kidney cancer. The chain carries TRBV7-2 and TRBJ2-7, with no clear D. The CDR3 DNA sequence: TGTGCCAGCAGCTTAGTGGGCCAAACCCTACAGTACTTC. It translates to CASSLVGQTLQYF.